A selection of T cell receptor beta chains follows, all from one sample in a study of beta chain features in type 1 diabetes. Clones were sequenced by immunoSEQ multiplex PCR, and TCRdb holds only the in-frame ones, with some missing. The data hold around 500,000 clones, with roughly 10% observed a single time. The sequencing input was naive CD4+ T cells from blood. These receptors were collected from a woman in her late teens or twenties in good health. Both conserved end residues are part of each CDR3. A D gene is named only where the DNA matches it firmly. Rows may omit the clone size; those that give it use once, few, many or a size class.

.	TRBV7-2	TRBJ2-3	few	TGTGCCAGCAGCTGGGGACCTACGGGAGATACGCAGTATTTT	CASSWGPTGDTQYF
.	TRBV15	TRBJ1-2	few	TGTGCCACCAGCAGAGGAGGGTCTGGCTACACCTTC	CATSRGGSGYTF
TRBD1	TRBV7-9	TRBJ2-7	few	TGTGCCAGCAGCCCGGTGGGACAGTCAAAGGCGTCCTACGAGCAGTACTTC	CASSPVGQSKASYEQYF
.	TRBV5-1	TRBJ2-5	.	TGCGCCAGCAGCTTGCAGGGACAAGAGACCCAGTACTTC	CASSLQGQETQYF
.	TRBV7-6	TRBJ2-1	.	TGTGCCAGCAGCTTCCGGTACCGCTCCTACAATGAGCAGTTCTTC	CASSFRYRSYNEQFF
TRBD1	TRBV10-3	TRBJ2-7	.	TGTGCCATCAGTGACGACAGGGAAGGCTACGAGCAGTACTTC	CAISDDREGYEQYF
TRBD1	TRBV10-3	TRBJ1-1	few	TGTGCCATCAGTCAGGGGGCTCGCACTGAAGCTTTCTTT	CAISQGARTEAFF
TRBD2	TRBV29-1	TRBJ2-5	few	TGCAGCGTTGGGGTGACTAGCTTTGGGGAGACCCAGTACTTC	CSVGVTSFGETQYF
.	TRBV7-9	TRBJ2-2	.	TGTGCCAGCAGCTTAGAAGGACTGCTCACCGGGGAGCTGTTTTTT	CASSLEGLLTGELFF
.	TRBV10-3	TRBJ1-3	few	TGTGCCATTACCGGGGTCTCTGGAAACACCATATATTTT	CAITGVSGNTIYF
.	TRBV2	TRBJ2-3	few	TGTGCCAGCGGGGTCACAGATACGCAGTATTTT	CASGVTDTQYF
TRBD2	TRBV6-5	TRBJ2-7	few	TGTGCCAGCAGTCTAGCGGGAGGGGGGCCCTACGAGCAGTACTTC	CASSLAGGGPYEQYF
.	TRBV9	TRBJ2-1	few	TGTGCCAGCAGCGTAGGCGAGTACAATGAGCAGTTCTTC	CASSVGEYNEQFF
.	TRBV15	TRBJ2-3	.	TGTGCCACCAGCAGAGTGAGAGGGCAGGGTCGAGATACGCAGTATTTT	CATSRVRGQGRDTQYF
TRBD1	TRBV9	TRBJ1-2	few	TGTGCCAGCAGCCTGACGGGACAGTTCTATGGCTACACCTTC	CASSLTGQFYGYTF
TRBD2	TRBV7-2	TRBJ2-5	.	TGTGCCAGCAGCTTAGCTCTGCGGGGGGGCTTTGAGACCCAGTACTTC	CASSLALRGGFETQYF
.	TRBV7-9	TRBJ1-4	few	TGTGCCAGCAGCTTACCAATTGACGTTGCAACTAATGAAAAACTGTTTTTT	CASSLPIDVATNEKLFF
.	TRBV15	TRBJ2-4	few	TGTGCCACCAGCGGTTCCGGGACGGCCGGATGGCTTCAGTACTTC	CATSGSGTAGWLQYF
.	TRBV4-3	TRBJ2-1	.	TGCGCCAGCAGCCCCCACTTGGGGGGGCCGAACAATGAGCAGTTCTTC	CASSPHLGGPNNEQFF
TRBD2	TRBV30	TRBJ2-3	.	TGTGCCTGGAGGGTGGCGGGAGGGCCAGATACGCAGTATTTT	CAWRVAGGPDTQYF
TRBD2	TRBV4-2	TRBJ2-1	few	TGTGCCAGCAGCCACCTAGCGGGGGGGCCTAATGAGCAGTTCTTC	CASSHLAGGPNEQFF
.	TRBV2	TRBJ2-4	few	TGTGCCAGCAGGCCTTGGGGGGCCGCCTCTTCCAAAAACATTCAGTACTTC	CASRPWGAASSKNIQYF
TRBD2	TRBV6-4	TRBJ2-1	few	TGTGCCAGCAGTGCCAACCCCGGGACTAGCTCCTACAATGAGCAGTTCTTC	CASSANPGTSSYNEQFF
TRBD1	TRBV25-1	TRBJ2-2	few	TGTGCCAGCAGTGTCAGGACAGGGTGGGACACCGGGGAGCTGTTTTTT	CASSVRTGWDTGELFF
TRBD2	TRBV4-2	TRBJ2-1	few	TGTGCCAGCAGCCAAGCGGTGGCGGGGGGTGTCAATGAGCAGTTCTTC	CASSQAVAGGVNEQFF
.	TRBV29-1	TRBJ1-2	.	TGCAGCGTTGAAGATCTAGAGGGAAATGGTGGCTACACCTTC	CSVEDLEGNGGYTF
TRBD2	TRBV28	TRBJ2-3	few	TGTGCCAGCAGTTCGCCGGGACTAGCAGATACGCAGTATTTT	CASSSPGLADTQYF
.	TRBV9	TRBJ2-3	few	TGTGCCAGCAGCGTAGGGGCGGGGAGCACAGATACGCAGTATTTT	CASSVGAGSTDTQYF
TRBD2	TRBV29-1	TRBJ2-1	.	TGCAGCCCCGTTGTAGCGGGAGGGCCCAATGAGCAGTTCTTC	CSPVVAGGPNEQFF
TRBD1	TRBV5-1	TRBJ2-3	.	TGCGCCAGCAGCCGGACAGGAAGCACAGATACGCAGTATTTT	CASSRTGSTDTQYF
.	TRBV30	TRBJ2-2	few	TGTGCCTGGAGTCAGCCCGGGGAGCTGTTTTTT	CAWSQPGELFF
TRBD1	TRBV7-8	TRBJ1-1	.	TGTGCCAGCAGCTTCCCGGGACAGGCAACGGGTGAAGCTTTCTTT	CASSFPGQATGEAFF
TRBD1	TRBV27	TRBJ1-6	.	TGTGCCAGCAGGAGAGACAGGGCCAATTCACCCCTCCACTTT	CASRRDRANSPLHF
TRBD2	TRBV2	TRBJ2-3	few	TGTGCCAGCAGACTAGCGGGAGGTGTAGATACGCAGTATTTT	CASRLAGGVDTQYF
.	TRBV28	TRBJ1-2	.	TGTGCCAGCAGTTTTATGGGGAAGTCGGGTGGCTACACCTTC	CASSFMGKSGGYTF
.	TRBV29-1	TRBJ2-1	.	TGCAGCGTTGAAGAGCGGAGGTACAATGAGCAGTTCTTC	CSVEERRYNEQFF
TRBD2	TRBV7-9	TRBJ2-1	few	TGTGCCAGCAGCCCAAGACTAGCCAGGGCGGAGCAGTTCTTC	CASSPRLARAEQFF
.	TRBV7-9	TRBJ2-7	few	TGTGCCGGGAATTCAGGGCCTGTCTACGAGCAGTACTTC	CAGNSGPVYEQYF
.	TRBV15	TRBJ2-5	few	TGTGCCACCAAGATTTTCGGACAAGAGACCCAGTACTTC	CATKIFGQETQYF
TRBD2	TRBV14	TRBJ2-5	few	TGTGCCAGCAGCCAAGCACTAGCGGGATTTCAAGAGACCCAGTACTTC	CASSQALAGFQETQYF
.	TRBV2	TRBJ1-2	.	TGTGCCAGCAGGGACTTAGGCGGCTACACCTTC	CASRDLGGYTF
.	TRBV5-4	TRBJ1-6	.	TGTGCCAGCAGTATACAGGGATCACCCCTCCACTTT	CASSIQGSPLHF
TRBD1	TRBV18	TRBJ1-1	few	TGTGCCAGCTCACTGGGACAGACCAACACTGAAGCTTTCTTT	CASSLGQTNTEAFF
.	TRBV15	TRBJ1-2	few	TGTGCCACCAGCAGAGTGTGGCAGGGGAGGATCGGTAACTATGGCTACACCTTC	CATSRVWQGRIGNYGYTF
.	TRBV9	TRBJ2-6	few	TGTGCCAGCAGCCCGACGGGGCCCAACTCTGGGGCCAACGTCCTGACTTTC	CASSPTGPNSGANVLTF
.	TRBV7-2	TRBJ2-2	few	TGTGCCAGCAGCTTGTACAGGGTGAACACCGGGGAGCTGTTTTTT	CASSLYRVNTGELFF
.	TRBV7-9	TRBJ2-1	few	TGTGCCAGCAGCTCCCGGGACCTCAATGAGCAGTTCTTC	CASSSRDLNEQFF
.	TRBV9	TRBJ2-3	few	TGTGCCAGCAGCGTGACCCCCGGGGCAGATACGCAGTATTTT	CASSVTPGADTQYF
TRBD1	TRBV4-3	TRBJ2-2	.	TGCGCCAGCAGCCGAAGCTTGGGGACAGGGACGAACACCGGGGAGCTGTTTTTT	CASSRSLGTGTNTGELFF